This T cell receptor (beta chain) emerged from a study of blood T cells in healthy people across ages. Study observations and caveats: For the donors, CMV status was unknown and possibly confounded expanded clonotype changes.

This clonotype was seen only a few times. Its matching antigen is unknown. A J-beta primer mix and a sample-barcoded 5' primer were used in a second PCR of about 7 to 12 cycles. TCRdb fed the 5' RACE reads into MiXCR, producing one record per CDR3 protein. Of about 510,000 distinct CDR3 sequences listed, about 25% are singletons. A further study also used this sample, focusing on T cells of mothers and their children.

Sequencing input: blood. The sequence came from a boy between 2 and 15 years old in good health.

For the CDR3, the DNA is TGCAGCGTTGACCCCCCGGGAATGGAAGGCTACACCTTC. Residues: CSVDPPGMEGYTF. The chain links TRBV29-1 to TRBJ1-2; the D is unclear. Trimming cost V 3 bases and J 8 bases, with 16 bases left between them. This CDR3 has 13 residues. Germline V gene sequence: CDR1 SQVTM, CDR2 ANQGSEA.